The 16 T cell receptor beta chains listed next were all sequenced from one sample in a study of blood T cell repertoires in COVID-19. Sequencing was performed with immunoSEQ multiplex PCR; in TCRdb, only in-frame clones are kept and a portion is missing. This sample yields 200,000 to 250,000 clones, of which 82% are seen a single time; around 8% belongs to the top ten. Input material: peripheral blood. The source is a woman aged 80 or older with COVID-19, enrolled during active disease.

This clone was counted between two and nine times. The CDR3 spells CASSEVGQGGRNTIYF. Here the CDR3 DNA reads TGTGCCAGCAGTGAAGTGGGACAGGGAGGCAGAAACACCATATATTTT. The V gene is TRBV2, the J gene TRBJ1-3; 9 nucleotides match TRBD1. Per the germline V gene, CDR1 is SNHLY and CDR2 is FYNNEI. The CDR3 consists of 16 residues. The J segment lost 5 bases and the V segment lost 1 base, leaving 6 bases of the junction unmatched.

This clone showed up just once. The chain carries TRBV7-9 and TRBJ2-2; TRBD1 aligns across 8 bases. CDR3 length equals 16 residues. Germline CDR1 and CDR2: SEHNR and FQNEAQ (reference sequence). V trimming: 5 bases; J trimming: 5 bases; junction bases outside the gene matches: 10. CDR3 sequence: CASSRGGQGVTGELFF. CDR3 DNA sequence: TGTGCCAGCAGCCGCGGCGGACAGGGAGTTACCGGGGAGCTGTTTTTT.

The chain joins TRBV21-1 to TRBJ2-3; TRBD2, as called in the table, went unchecked against the DNA. TRBV21-1 is labeled a pseudogene. The CDR3 contains 17 residues. The CDR3 is CASSKARLARTTDTQYF. The CDR3 coding sequence is TGTGCCAGCAGCAAAGCTAGGCTAGCCAGGACCACAGATACGCAGTATTTT.

J is TRBJ1-2 and V is TRBV6-1; D is unresolved. Germline V CDR1 and CDR2: MNHNS, SASEGT. The V gene lost 0 bases and the J gene lost 8 bases, with 10 bases spanning the gap. CDR3 length: 13 residues. CDR3 residues: CASSEATLWGYTF. DNA of the CDR3: TGTGCCAGCAGTGAAGCTACCCTATGGGGCTACACCTTC.

The rearrangement joins TRBV7-9 to TRBJ2-1; possibly TRBD2 for D (6 bases). The CDR3 is 14 residues long. The germline V gene encodes CDR1 SEHNR and CDR2 FQNEAQ (reference sequence). With 2 bases removed from V and 6 bases from J, the gap between germline ends came to 11 bases. The CDR3 sequence is CASSLTGVSNEQFF. DNA of the CDR3: TGTGCCAGCAGCTTAACGGGAGTAAGCAATGAGCAGTTCTTC.

The CDR3 protein is CASSQSMRYGYTF. CDR3 bases: TGCGCCAGCAGCCAATCCATGCGCTATGGCTACACCTTC. This chain links TRBV4-1 with TRBJ1-2; D unclear. The CDR3 consists of 13 residues. V lost 2 bases and J 4 bases, leaving 8 bases between the germline ends. The V gene's germline CDR1 is MGHRA and CDR2 YSYEKL.

This rearrangement joins TRBV30 to TRBJ1-4, with TRBD1 identical over 7 bases. Germline V gives CDR1 GTSNPN, CDR2 SVGIG (reference sequence). This CDR3 is 14 amino acids long. V lost 3 bases and J lost 14; bases outside the gene matches: 15. The CDR3 region is CAWRGDREHRTLFF. The CDR3 region has the DNA TGTGCCTGGAGGGGGGACAGAGAACATCGAACGCTGTTTTTT.

The chain employs TRBV6-2 or TRBV6-3 and TRBJ1-2; D remains ambiguous. This CDR3 spans 14 amino acids. The V end was cut by 2 bases, the J end by 6 bases, with 13 bases between. Germline V gene sequence: CDR1 MNHEY, CDR2 SVGEGT. The CDR3 spells CASSYVTGNDGYTF. CDR3 nucleotide sequence: TGTGCCAGCAGTTACGTTACGGGGAACGATGGCTACACCTTC.

The V and J genes are TRBV9 and TRBJ1-4; D perhaps matches TRBD1 (6 bases). V was trimmed by 4 bases and J by 8 bases, leaving 15 bases between them. The length of the CDR3 is 14 residues. Germline values: CDR1 SGDLS, CDR2 YYNGEE. In nucleotides, the CDR3 is TGTGCCAGCAGCACCCGTAGTACAGGGGAAAAACTGTTTTTT. It is translated as CASSTRSTGEKLFF.

The chain joins TRBV7-8 to TRBJ2-1, with 10 bases aligning to TRBD1. CDR1 is SGHVS, CDR2 FQNEAQ, per germline. The CDR3 is 14 amino acids. Losses at the gene ends were 2 bases for V and 9 bases for J; bases not matched to a gene: 4. CDR3 DNA: TGTGCCAGCAGCTTAATGGGACAGGGGAGTGAGCAGTTCTTC. This sequence encodes CASSLMGQGSEQFF.

This clone has a single count. The chain is built from TRBV19 and TRBJ2-1, with D unclear. CDR3 length equals 13 residues. Germline V gene data show CDR1 as LNHDA and CDR2 as SQIVND (reference sequence). V shed 6 bases and J shed 6 bases, with 12 bases lying between them. CDR3 sequence: CASSLPPSNEQFF. The CDR3, as DNA: TGTGCCAGTAGCCTCCCTCCTAGCAATGAGCAGTTCTTC.

The chain carries TRBV6-5 and TRBJ1-2; D is possibly TRBD1 (5 bases). The CDR3 is made up of 13 amino acids. V was shortened by 3 bases and J by 8 bases, with 13 bases between the two germline ends. In germline, CDR1 is MNHEY, CDR2 SVGAGI. Here the CDR3 DNA reads TGTGCCAGCAGTTATACAGGTTATATGGGCTACACCTTC. Its translation is CASSYTGYMGYTF.

The chain carries TRBV3-1 (or the pseudogene TRBV3-2) and TRBJ2-1; D unresolved. V lost 0 bases and J 1 base, leaving 4 bases between the germline ends. Germline-derived CDR1 and CDR2 are LGHDT and YNNKEL (reference sequence). This CDR3 spans 14 amino acids. The CDR3 DNA reads TGTGCCAGCAGCCAAGAGACTTCCTACAATGAGCAGTTCTTC. It is translated as CASSQETSYNEQFF.

The chain joins TRBV5-1 to TRBJ1-2; weak D call: TRBD1 (5 bases). Trimming took 5 bases from V and 3 from J, leaving 8 bases between them. CDR3 length: 12 amino acids. Germline loops: CDR1 SGHRS, CDR2 YFSETQ. The DNA for the CDR3 is TGCGCCAGCAGTTGGGGGGACTATGGCTACACCTTC. Translation: CASSWGDYGYTF.

J is TRBJ2-3 and V is TRBV10-3; D not resolved. Germline loops: CDR1 ENHRY, CDR2 SYGVKD. The CDR3 has 12 residues. V lost 2 bases and J 6 bases, leaving 6 bases between the germline ends. CDR3 in DNA: TGTGCCATCAGTGAGGCCGGTGATACGCAGTATTTT. Amino acid sequence: CAISEAGDTQYF.

The chain recombines TRBV29-1 with TRBJ1-1, with unresolved D. The CDR3 totals 15 residues. V lost 0 bases and J 4 bases, leaving 15 bases between the germline ends. Germline V gene lookup returns CDR1 SQVTM and CDR2 ANQGSEA. The CDR3 loop is CSVEDPARRGTEAFF. The CDR3 bases are TGCAGCGTTGAAGATCCGGCCCGCCGGGGCACTGAAGCTTTCTTT.